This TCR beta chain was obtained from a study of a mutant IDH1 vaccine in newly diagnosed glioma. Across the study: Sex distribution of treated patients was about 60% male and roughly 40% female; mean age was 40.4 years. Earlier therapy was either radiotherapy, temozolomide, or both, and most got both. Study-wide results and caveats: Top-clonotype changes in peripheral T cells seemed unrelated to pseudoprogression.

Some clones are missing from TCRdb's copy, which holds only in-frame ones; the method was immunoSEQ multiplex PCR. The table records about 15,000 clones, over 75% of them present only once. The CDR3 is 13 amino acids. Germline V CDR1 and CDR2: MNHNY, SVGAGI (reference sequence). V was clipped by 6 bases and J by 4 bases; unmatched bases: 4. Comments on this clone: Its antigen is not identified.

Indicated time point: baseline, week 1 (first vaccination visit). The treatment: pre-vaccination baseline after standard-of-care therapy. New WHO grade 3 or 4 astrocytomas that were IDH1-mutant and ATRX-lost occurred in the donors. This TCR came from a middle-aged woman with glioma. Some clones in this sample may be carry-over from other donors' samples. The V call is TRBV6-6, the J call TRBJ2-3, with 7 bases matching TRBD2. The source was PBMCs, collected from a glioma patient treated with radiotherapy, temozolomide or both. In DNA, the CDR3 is TGTGCCAGCAGCCTCCGGGGGGCAGATACGCAGTATTTT. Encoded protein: CASSLRGADTQYF.